The next 18 T cell receptor beta chains were all read from a single sample in a study of persistence of HIV-infected CD4 T cells (dated by TCRdb to the early 2020s). The treatment or condition label of this sample denotes: suppressive antiretroviral therapy. Cells were stimulated with lysates of CMV-infected fibroblasts at roughly 9.8 ug/mL. Nonresponding CD40L-negative CD69-negative CD45RO-high memory CD4+ T cells were sorted as memory populations depleted of antigen-responding cells. The immunoSEQ hsTCRB assay version 4, run in survey mode, was used to sequence TCRbeta repertoires from genomic DNA. In its TCRdb copy, this immuneACCESS table keeps in-frame sequences only and misses some clones. Where compared with another copy, unresolved V genes explain less than half of these, and the others have no known cause. The sample table contains 45,000 to 55,000 clones; only one count was recorded for around 72% of them. The top ten clones comprise 3% of the sample.

These receptors' targets are unknown. The material sequenced was CD4+ T cells sorted from PBMCs after approximately 18-hour stimulation, taken from a patient who received antiretroviral therapy. The cell subset or site label, as the study defines it: CD40L-CD69- CD45RO-high memory CD4 T cells not responding to CMV lysate. These receptors were obtained from an adult man with HIV who was CMV-seropositive.

This chain connects TRBV7-2 to TRBJ1-1, with TRBD1 matching over 7 bases. The CDR3 covers 17 residues. The V gene's germline CDR1 is SGHTA and CDR2 FQGNSA. Trimming took 5 bases from V and 2 from J; bases not matched to a gene: 14. CDR3 bases: TGTGCCAGCAGCCTAAGAGGACAGGCGATACAAAACACTGAAGCTTTCTTT. This gives the protein CASSLRGQAIQNTEAFF. The full variable domain, in which reference TRBV7-2 and TRBJ1-1 provide the parts outside the CDR3, is GAGVSQSPSNKVTEKGKDVELRCDPISGHTALYWYRQSLGQGLEFLIYFQGNSAPDKSGLPSDRFSAERTGGSVSTLTIQRTQQEDSAVYLCASSLRGQAIQNTEAFFGQGTRLTVV.

The V and J genes are TRBV5-6 and TRBJ2-7; D unclear. Germline V lookup: CDR1 SGHDT, CDR2 YYEEEE. This CDR3 comprises 14 residues. The V and J ends lost 2 bases and 2 bases respectively, with 11 bases between them. CDR3 sequence reads: CASSFIAVPYEQYF. CDR3 nucleotide sequence: TGTGCCAGCAGCTTCATAGCAGTCCCCTACGAGCAGTACTTC.

This clone appeared once. The chain has TRBV20-1 and TRBJ1-3; possible D gene TRBD1, 5 bases. This CDR3 has 18 amino acids. V gave up 3 bases and J gave up 0 bases, with 21 bases separating them. Germline V gene lookup returns CDR1 DFQATT and CDR2 SNEGSKA (reference sequence). The CDR3 bases are TGCAGTGCTAGTAACGCGGGACGGTCTTTACTCTCTGGAAACACCATATATTTT. This sequence encodes CSASNAGRSLLSGNTIYF.

On this clone: The sample holds other DNA sequences that translate to the same CDR3. This rearrangement joins TRBV4-1 to TRBJ2-1, with 10 bases that match TRBD2. Unmatched junction bases numbered 8, after V lost 3 bases and J lost 0 bases. The germline gives CDR1 MGHRA, CDR2 YSYEKL. The CDR3 has 18 residues. CDR3 sequence: CASSQALPSGSSYNEQFF. In DNA form, the CDR3 reads TGCGCCAGCAGCCAGGCCCTTCCTAGCGGGAGCTCCTACAATGAGCAGTTCTTC.

The chain joins TRBV19 to TRBJ2-3; 11 nucleotides align to TRBD2. This CDR3 is built from 18 residues. J lost 0 bases, V lost 3 bases, and 8 bases had no gene match. In germline, CDR1 is LNHDA, CDR2 SQIVND (reference sequence). In nucleotides, the CDR3 is TGTGCCAGTAGTATCGGACTAGCGGGCGGGCTAAGCACAGATACGCAGTATTTT. Residues: CASSIGLAGGLSTDTQYF.

This rearrangement joins TRBV5-4 to TRBJ2-3; no definite D call. The germline CDR1 and CDR2 sequences are SGHNT and YYREEE (reference sequence). The CDR3 is made up of 15 amino acids. V was pared by 1 base and J by 2 bases, with 11 bases between. The CDR3 reads CASSLIPDVTDTQYF. The CDR3 DNA sequence: TGTGCCAGCAGCTTGATACCCGACGTCACAGATACGCAGTATTTT.

The CDR3 reads CASSSRDRENEAFF. The CDR3, as DNA: TGCGCCAGCAGTTCCAGGGACAGGGAGAATGAAGCTTTCTTT. J is TRBJ1-1 and V is TRBV10-2, with 9 positions matching TRBD1. CDR1 and CDR2 (germline): WSHSY, SAAADI. The CDR3 is 14 residues long. V lost 5 bases, J lost 7 bases, and 8 bases stayed unmatched.

The J gene is TRBJ2-1, the V gene TRBV7-2; 12 positions agree with TRBD2. The CDR3 is 17 residues long. Germline V CDR1 and CDR2: SGHTA, FQGNSA. V was pared by 0 bases and J by 6 bases, with 6 bases of the junction left unmatched. CDR3 amino acids: CASSLAGGTSGFNEQFF. The CDR3 bases are TGTGCCAGCAGCTTAGCGGGGGGGACTAGCGGGTTCAATGAGCAGTTCTTC.

This clone was detected once. The chain recombines TRBV30 with TRBJ2-2; D is ambiguous. CDR1 is GTSNPN and CDR2 is SVGIG in the germline V gene (reference sequence). Between the trimmed V and J ends, which lost 3 bases and 2 bases, there was a span of 10 bases. The CDR3 has 14 residues. CDR3 loop: CAWRNPANTGELFF. The CDR3 bases are TGTGCCTGGAGAAACCCAGCAAACACCGGGGAGCTGTTTTTT.

This clone was found a few times. The V call is TRBV5-1, the J call TRBJ2-3, with D perhaps being TRBD1 or TRBD2 (7 bases each). The CDR3 totals 17 residues. V was clipped by 2 bases and J by 3 bases, with 19 bases between them. Per the germline V gene, CDR1 is SGHRS and CDR2 is YFSETQ. CDR3 in DNA: TGCGCCAGCAGCTTCAGGGGGGGCTCGCTCGGTACAGATACGCAGTATTTT. It translates to CASSFRGGSLGTDTQYF.

V is TRBV4-1 and J is TRBJ1-3, with a tentative D call TRBD1 (6 bases). In germline, CDR1 is MGHRA, CDR2 YSYEKL. The CDR3 has 17 residues. The germline V and J ends were trimmed by 2 bases and 0 bases, with 14 bases remaining between them. The CDR3 here is CASSQNLDSYSGNTIYF. The CDR3 DNA reads TGCGCCAGCAGCCAAAACCTGGACAGCTACTCTGGAAACACCATATATTTT.

J is TRBJ1-6 and V is TRBV27, with TRBD1 as a possible D gene (5 bases). Trimming stripped 6 bases from V and 3 bases from J, with 18 bases between. Looked up from germline, CDR1 is MNHEY and CDR2 is SMNVEV (reference sequence). This CDR3 spans 17 amino acids. The CDR3 sequence is CASSFLATGDYNSPLHF. Here the CDR3 DNA reads TGTGCCAGCAGCTTCTTGGCGACGGGGGACTATAATTCACCCCTCCACTTT.

J is TRBJ1-5 and V is TRBV27; D gene uncertain. The germline V gene encodes CDR1 MNHEY and CDR2 SMNVEV (reference sequence). This CDR3 spans 14 amino acids. V gave up 1 base and J gave up 2 bases, with 6 bases separating them. The CDR3 DNA is TGTGCCAGCAGTTTATTGAATGGCAATCAGCCCCAGCATTTT. Amino acid sequence: CASSLLNGNQPQHF.

The chain carries TRBV5-8 and TRBJ1-4, with D perhaps TRBD1 (5 bases). Germline V gene data show CDR1 as SGHTS and CDR2 as YDEGEE. The CDR3 spans 15 residues. Deletions cut 2 bases from V and 8 bases from J, with 16 bases between. CDR3 sequence: CASSFGGGMNEKLFF. DNA for the CDR3: TGTGCCAGCAGCTTTGGGGGGGGGATGAACGAAAAACTGTTTTTT.

The rearrangement uses TRBV2 and TRBJ1-6; unclear D gene. Trimming stripped 5 bases from V and 7 bases from J, with 6 bases between. Germline V CDR1 and CDR2: SNHLY, FYNNEI. This CDR3 contains 12 residues. CDR3 in amino acids: CASSQDNSPLHF. CDR3 coding DNA: TGTGCCAGCAGTCAGGACAATTCACCCCTCCACTTT.

The chain joins TRBV19 to TRBJ1-3, with 8 nucleotides matching TRBD1. The V gene's germline CDR1 is LNHDA and CDR2 SQIVND (reference sequence). The CDR3 is made up of 15 amino acids. In DNA, the CDR3 is TGTGCTGCCGACAGGGGCAGTGACGTCGGAAACACCATATATTTT. Residues: CAADRGSDVGNTIYF.

As concerns this clone: A much larger clone lies a single base off, so this may be a read error. In the same sample, other DNA sequences code for this CDR3. The chain joins TRBV4-1 to TRBJ1-6; D perhaps matches TRBD1 (5 bases). Germline V gene lookup returns CDR1 MGHRA and CDR2 YSYEKL. This CDR3 is built from 16 residues. CDR3 bases: TGCGCCAGCAGCCAAGAAGAGGGACGCTATAATTCACCCCTCCATTTT. As protein: CASSQEEGRYNSPLHF.

CDR3 in DNA: TGTGCCAGCAGTACCGGACAGACGTTAGCTAACTATGGCTACACCTTC. Protein product: CASSTGQTLANYGYTF. The chain carries TRBV27 and TRBJ1-2, with TRBD1 as a possible D gene (6 bases). Trimming removed 5 bases at V and 0 bases at J, with 16 bases between. Germline lookup yields CDR1 MNHEY and CDR2 SMNVEV (reference sequence). The CDR3 runs to 16 residues.